The subject of this entry is one T cell receptor (beta chain). This clonotype came up many times. Its binding antigen is unknown. The sample holds no much larger clone one base away, and base qualities are not on file. Explained via the paper, the treatment or condition label denotes: allogeneic hematopoietic cell transplantation with graft depleted of TCRalphabeta T cells and CD19 B cells. The transplant recipients were children given TCRalphabeta/CD19-depleted allogeneic hematopoietic cell grafts. The sample comes from a study of T-cell reconstitution after alpha-beta-depleted transplantation in children listed by TCRdb under 2016. Regarding the study in general: The study quantitatively tracked T-cell immune reconstitution after TCRalphabeta/CD19-depleted allogeneic hematopoietic cell transplantation in children using TCR repertoire profiling. Study-wide conclusions, independent of this receptor: The apparently early recovery of alphabetaT-cell counts about two months after transplant reportedly depended on only several hundred rapidly expanded clones that came from non-depleted graft cells. Hyperexpanded clone frequencies declined over subsequent months; after one year, T-cell counts and TCRbeta diversity were mostly attributed to newly produced T cells. In some patients, the high TCRbeta diversity seen at day 60 was put down to recipient T cells and intrathymic progenitors that had survived conditioning.

Library creation used PCR. The data were produced on an Illumina HiSeq 2500. Molecular barcoding was employed in the preparation of TCR libraries, with unique molecular identifiers being used to normalize TCRbeta repertoire quantification. The public reads were run again by TCRdb, first through fastp at Q25 and then through MiXCR, and only productive beta chains were kept. All rows with the same CDR3 protein become a single entry with the most common DNA and genes. This sample gives fewer than 350,000 distinct CDR3 sequences in total; around 10% of them show up just once. The leading ten clones occupy 20% to 30% of the sample. V lost 6 bases and J lost 13 bases; the stretch between them is 16 bases long. From its cysteine to its phenylalanine, the CDR3 spans 11 amino acids. The CDR3 DNA has 33 bases and is translated from base 1. Taken from the germline V gene (reference sequence), the CDR1 and CDR2 loops are DFQATT and SNEGSKA.

The starting material was peripheral blood, obtained 180 days after TCRalphabeta/CD19-depleted stem cell transplant. The clonotype was recovered from a male patient between 2 and 15 years old who had a stem cell transplant for chronic granulomatous disease, so the T cells may come from the graft donor. The sequence is built from TRBV20-1 and TRBJ2-1, with an unclear D gene assignment. CDR3 protein: CSANAWDLQFF. The sequenced DNA is TGCAGTGCAAACGCTTGGGATTTACAGTTCTTC.